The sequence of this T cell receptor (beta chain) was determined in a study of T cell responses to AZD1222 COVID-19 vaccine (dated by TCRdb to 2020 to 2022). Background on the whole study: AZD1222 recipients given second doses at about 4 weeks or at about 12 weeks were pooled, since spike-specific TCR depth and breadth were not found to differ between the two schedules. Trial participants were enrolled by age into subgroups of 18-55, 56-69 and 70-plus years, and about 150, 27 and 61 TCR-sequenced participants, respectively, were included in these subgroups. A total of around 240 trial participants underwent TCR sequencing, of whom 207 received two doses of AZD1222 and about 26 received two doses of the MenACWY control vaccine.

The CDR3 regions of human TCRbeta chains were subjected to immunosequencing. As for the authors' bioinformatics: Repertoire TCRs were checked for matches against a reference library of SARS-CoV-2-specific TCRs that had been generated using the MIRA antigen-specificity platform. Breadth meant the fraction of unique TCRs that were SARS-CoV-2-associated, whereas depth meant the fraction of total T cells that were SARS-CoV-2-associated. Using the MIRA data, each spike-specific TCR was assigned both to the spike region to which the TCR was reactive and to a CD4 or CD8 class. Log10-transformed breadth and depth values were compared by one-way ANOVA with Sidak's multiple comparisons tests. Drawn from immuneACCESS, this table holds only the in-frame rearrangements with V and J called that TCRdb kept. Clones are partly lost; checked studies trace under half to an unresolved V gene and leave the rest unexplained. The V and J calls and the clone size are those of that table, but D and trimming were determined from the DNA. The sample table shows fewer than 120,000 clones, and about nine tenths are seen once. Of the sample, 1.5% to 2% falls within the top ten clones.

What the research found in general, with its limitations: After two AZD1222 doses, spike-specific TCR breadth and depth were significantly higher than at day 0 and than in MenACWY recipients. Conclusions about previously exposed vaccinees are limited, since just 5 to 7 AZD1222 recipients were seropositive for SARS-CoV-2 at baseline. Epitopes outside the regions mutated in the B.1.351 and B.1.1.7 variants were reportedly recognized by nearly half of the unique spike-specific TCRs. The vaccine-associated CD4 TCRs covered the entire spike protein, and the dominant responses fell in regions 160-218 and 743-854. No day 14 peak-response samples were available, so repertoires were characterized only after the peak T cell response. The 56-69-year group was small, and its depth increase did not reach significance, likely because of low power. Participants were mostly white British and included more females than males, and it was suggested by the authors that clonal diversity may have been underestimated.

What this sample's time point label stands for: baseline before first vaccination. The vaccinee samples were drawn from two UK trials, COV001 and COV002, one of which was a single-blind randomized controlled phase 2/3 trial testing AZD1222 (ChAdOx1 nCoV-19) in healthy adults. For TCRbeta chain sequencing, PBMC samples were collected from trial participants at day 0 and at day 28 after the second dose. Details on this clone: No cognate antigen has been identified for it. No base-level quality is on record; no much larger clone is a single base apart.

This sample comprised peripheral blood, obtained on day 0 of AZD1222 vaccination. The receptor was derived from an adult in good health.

The bases read TGCGCCAGCAGCCAAGCCGAGGGACGGACAGAATTCTACGAGCAGTACTTC. It codes for CASSQAEGRTEFYEQYF. The sequence links TRBV4-1 to TRBJ2-7; TRBD1 is perhaps the D gene, given 6 matching bases. The germline V gene specifies MGHRA as CDR1 and YSYEKL as CDR2. The junction shows trimming of 1 base on V and 3 bases on J, plus 19 bases between the germline ends. Its CDR3 holds 17 amino acids, cysteine through phenylalanine. Only CDR3 DNA remains: 51 bases, in frame from the first base.